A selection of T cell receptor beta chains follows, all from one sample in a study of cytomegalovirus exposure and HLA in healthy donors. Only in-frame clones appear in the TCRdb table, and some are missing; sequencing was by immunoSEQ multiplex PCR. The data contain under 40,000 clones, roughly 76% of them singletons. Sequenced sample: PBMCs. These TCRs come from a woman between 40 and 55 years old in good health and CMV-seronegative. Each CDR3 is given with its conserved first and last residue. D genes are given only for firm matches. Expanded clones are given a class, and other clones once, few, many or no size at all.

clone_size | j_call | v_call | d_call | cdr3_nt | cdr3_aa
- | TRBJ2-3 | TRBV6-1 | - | TGTGCCAGCAGTAAAACGGACTGGCAAGATACGCAGTATTTT | CASSKTDWQDTQYF
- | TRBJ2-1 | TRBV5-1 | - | TGCGCCAGCAGCTTGGTGTCTCTCAATGAGCAGTTCTTC | CASSLVSLNEQFF
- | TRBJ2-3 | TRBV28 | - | TGTGCCAGCAGTCAAAGGACATCGGATACGCAGTATTTT | CASSQRTSDTQYF
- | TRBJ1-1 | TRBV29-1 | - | TGCAGCGTTGACGGTATGGGAGCTGAAGCTTTCTTT | CSVDGMGAEAFF
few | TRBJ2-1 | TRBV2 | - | TGTGCCAGCAGTCGTGGACAGTTCGTCGACAATGAGCAGTTCTTC | CASSRGQFVDNEQFF
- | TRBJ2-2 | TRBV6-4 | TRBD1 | TGTGCCAGCAGTGACTCTGAGACAGGGGCTGCGAACACCGGGGAGCTGTTTTTT | CASSDSETGAANTGELFF
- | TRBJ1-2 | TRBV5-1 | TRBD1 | TGCGCCAGCAGTAAACAGGGGGGGCAGGACTATGGCTACACCTTC | CASSKQGGQDYGYTF
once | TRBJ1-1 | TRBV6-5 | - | TGTGCCAGCAGTTACCGGACAGAGGCAGGGACTGAAGCTTTCTTT | CASSYRTEAGTEAFF
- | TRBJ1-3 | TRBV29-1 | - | TGCAGCGTTGTCCCCAGTTCTGGAAACACCATATATTTT | CSVVPSSGNTIYF
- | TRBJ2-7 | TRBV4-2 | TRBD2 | TGTGCCAGCAGCCAATCTAGCGGGGGAACCTACGAGCAGTACTTC | CASSQSSGGTYEQYF
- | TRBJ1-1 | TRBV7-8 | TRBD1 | TGTGCCAGCAGCTCCTCGCCGGGACAGCAAGAAGCTTTCTTT | CASSSSPGQQEAFF